This T cell receptor (beta chain) was recorded in a study of blood T cell repertoires in COVID-19. Across the study: Italy, Spain and the United States were the sources of the convalescent and acute COVID-19 samples.

Measured with immunoSEQ multiplex PCR; TCRdb has only the in-frame clones, and not every one. The sample carries 150,000 to 200,000 clones, 90% recorded once. V dropped 1 base and J dropped 3 bases, with 7 bases sitting between them. CDR3 length: 14 residues. CDR1 is SNHLY, CDR2 FYNNEI, per germline. The J gene is TRBJ1-5, the V gene TRBV2; no clear D gene. The sequence was collected from a man between 60 and 70 years old with active or convalescent COVID-19. The source material was peripheral blood. The CDR3 spells CASSEGANNQPQHF. For the CDR3, the DNA is TGTGCCAGCAGTGAAGGGGCCAACAATCAGCCCCAGCATTTT.